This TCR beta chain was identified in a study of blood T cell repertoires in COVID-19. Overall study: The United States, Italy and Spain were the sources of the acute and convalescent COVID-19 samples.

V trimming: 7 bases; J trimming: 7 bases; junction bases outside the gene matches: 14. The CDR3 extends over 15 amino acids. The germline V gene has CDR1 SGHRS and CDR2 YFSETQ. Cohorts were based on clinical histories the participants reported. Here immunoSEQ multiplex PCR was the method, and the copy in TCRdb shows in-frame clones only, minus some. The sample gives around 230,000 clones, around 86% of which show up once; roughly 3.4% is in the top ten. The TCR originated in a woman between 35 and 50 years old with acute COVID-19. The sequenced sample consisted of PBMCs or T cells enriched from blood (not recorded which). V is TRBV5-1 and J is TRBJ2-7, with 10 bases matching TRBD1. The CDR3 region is CASGETGQGREEQYF. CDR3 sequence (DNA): TGCGCCAGCGGCGAGACGGGACAGGGGAGGGAGGAGCAGTACTTC. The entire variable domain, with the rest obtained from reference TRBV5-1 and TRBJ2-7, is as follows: KAGVTQTPRYLIKTRGQQVTLSCSPISGHRSVSWYQQTPGQGLQFLFEYFSETQRNKGNFPGRFSGRQFSNSRSEMNVSTLELGDSALYLCASGETGQGREEQYFGPGTRLTVT.